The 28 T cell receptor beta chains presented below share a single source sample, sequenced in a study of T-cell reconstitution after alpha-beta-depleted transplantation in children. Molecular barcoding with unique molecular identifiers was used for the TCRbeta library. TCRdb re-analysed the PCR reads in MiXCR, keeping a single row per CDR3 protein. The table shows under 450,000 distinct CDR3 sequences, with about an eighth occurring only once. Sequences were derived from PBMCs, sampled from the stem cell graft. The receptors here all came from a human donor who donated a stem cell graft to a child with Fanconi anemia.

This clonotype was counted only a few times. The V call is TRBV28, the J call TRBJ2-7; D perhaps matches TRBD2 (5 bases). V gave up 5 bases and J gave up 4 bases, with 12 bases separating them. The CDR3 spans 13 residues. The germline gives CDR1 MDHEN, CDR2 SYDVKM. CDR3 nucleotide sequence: TGTGCCAGCAGTATTAGACGGGATTACGAGCAGTACGTC. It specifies CASSIRRDYEQYV.

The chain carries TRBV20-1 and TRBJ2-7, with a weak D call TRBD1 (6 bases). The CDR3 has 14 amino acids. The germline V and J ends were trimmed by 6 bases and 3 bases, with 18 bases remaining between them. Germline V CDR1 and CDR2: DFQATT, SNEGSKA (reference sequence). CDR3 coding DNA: TGCAGTGCCTCCGGCAGGGGCCACCTCTACGAGCAGTACTTC. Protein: CSASGRGHLYEQYF.

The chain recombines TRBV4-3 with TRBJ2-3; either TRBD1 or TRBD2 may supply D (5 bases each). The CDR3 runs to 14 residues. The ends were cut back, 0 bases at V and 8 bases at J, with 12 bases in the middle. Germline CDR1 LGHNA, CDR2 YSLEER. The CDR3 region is CASSQDRGVGTQYF. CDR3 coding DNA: TGCGCCAGCAGCCAAGATCGAGGGGTGGGTACGCAGTATTTT.

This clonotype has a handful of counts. Here the CDR3 reads CASSLRAGGNYGYTF. The CDR3 DNA reads TGTGCCAGCAGCTTGCGCGCAGGGGGAAACTATGGCTACACCTTC. J is TRBJ1-2 and V is TRBV5-6, with 7 positions matching TRBD1. CDR3 length equals 15 residues. V shed 1 base, J shed 2 bases, and the junction held 5 bases outside the gene matches. Germline CDR1 and CDR2: SGHDT and YYEEEE.

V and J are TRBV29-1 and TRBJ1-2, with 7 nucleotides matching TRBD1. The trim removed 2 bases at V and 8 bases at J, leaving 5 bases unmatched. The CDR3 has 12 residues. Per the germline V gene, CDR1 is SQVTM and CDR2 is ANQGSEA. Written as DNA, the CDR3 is TGCAGCGTTGAAAAAGGGGGCAGGGGCTACACCTTC. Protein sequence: CSVEKGGRGYTF.

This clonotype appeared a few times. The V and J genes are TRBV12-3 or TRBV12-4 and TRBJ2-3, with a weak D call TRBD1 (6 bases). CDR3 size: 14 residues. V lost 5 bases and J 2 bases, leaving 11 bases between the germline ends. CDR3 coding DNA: TGTGCCAGCAGTCCGGGACACTCCACAGATACGCAGTATTTT. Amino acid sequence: CASSPGHSTDTQYF.

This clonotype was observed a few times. This CDR3 is CASSRLAGMSTGELFF. DNA of the CDR3: TGCGCCAGCAGCCGCCTAGCGGGGATGAGCACCGGGGAGCTGTTTTTT. The chain uses TRBV5-1 and TRBJ2-2, with 9 bases identical to TRBD2. Germline V gives CDR1 SGHRS, CDR2 YFSETQ. J was trimmed by 4 bases and V by 4 bases; bases with no gene match: 8. The CDR3 has 16 residues. Variable domain in full (rest from reference TRBV5-1 and TRBJ2-2): KAGVTQTPRYLIKTRGQQVTLSCSPISGHRSVSWYQQTPGQGLQFLFEYFSETQRNKGNFPGRFSGRQFSNSRSEMNVSTLELGDSALYLCASSRLAGMSTGELFFGEGSRLTVL.

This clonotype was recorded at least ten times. DNA of the CDR3: TGTGCCAGCAGCCAAGATCAAGGGACAGGGGGTCATGAGCAGTTCTTC. Amino acid sequence: CASSQDQGTGGHEQFF. The rearrangement uses TRBV3-1 and TRBJ2-1, with 11 positions matching TRBD1. CDR3 size: 16 residues. Germline V lookup: CDR1 LGHDT, CDR2 YNNKEL (reference sequence). V trimming: 0 bases; J trimming: 8 bases; junction bases outside the gene matches: 6.

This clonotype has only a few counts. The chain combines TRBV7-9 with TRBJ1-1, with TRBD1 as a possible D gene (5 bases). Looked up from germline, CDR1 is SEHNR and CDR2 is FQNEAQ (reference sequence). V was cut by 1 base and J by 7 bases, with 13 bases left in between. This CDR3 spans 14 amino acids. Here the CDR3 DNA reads TGTGCCAGCAGCTTAGAGGGGCGGGGGGATGAAGCTTTCTTT. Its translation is CASSLEGRGDEAFF.

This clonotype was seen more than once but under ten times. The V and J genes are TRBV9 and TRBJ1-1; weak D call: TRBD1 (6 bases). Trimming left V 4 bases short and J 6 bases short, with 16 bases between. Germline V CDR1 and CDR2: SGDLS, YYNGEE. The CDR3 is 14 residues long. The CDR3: CASSPRQVTAEAFF. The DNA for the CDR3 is TGTGCCAGCAGCCCGCGACAGGTGACGGCTGAAGCTTTCTTT.

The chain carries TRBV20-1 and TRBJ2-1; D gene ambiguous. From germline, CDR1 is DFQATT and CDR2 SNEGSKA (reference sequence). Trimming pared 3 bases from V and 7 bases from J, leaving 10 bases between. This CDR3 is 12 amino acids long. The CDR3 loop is CSASKVINEQFF. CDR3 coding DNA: TGCAGTGCTAGTAAGGTGATTAATGAGCAGTTCTTC.

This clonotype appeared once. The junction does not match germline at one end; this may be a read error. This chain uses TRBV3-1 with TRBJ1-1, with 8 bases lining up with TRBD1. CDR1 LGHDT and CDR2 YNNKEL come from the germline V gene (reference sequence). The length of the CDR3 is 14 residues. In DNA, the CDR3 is TGTGCCAGCAGCCTTCGGGACAGGAACACTGAACCTTTCTTT. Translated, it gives CASSLRDRNTEPFF.

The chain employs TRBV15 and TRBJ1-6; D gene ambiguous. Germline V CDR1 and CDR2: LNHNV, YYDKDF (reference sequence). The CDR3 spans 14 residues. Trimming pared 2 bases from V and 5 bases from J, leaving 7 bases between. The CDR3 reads CATSRRADNSPLHF. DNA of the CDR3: TGTGCCACCAGCAGAAGGGCAGATAATTCACCCCTCCACTTT.

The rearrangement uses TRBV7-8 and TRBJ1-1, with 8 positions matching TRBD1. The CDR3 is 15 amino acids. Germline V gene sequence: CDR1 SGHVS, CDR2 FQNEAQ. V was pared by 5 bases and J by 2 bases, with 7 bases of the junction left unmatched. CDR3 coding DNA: TGTGCCAGCAGCCCAATGACAGGGGATAACACTGAAGCTTTCTTT. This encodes CASSPMTGDNTEAFF.

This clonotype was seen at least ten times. DNA for the CDR3: TGTGCCAGCAGCGGCCCACCTCCAGAGACCCAGTACTTC. Protein sequence: CASSGPPPETQYF. This sequence joins TRBV9 and TRBJ2-5; unclear D gene. The V and J ends lost 3 bases and 4 bases respectively, with 10 bases between them. Germline V lookup: CDR1 SGDLS, CDR2 YYNGEE. This CDR3 is built from 13 residues.

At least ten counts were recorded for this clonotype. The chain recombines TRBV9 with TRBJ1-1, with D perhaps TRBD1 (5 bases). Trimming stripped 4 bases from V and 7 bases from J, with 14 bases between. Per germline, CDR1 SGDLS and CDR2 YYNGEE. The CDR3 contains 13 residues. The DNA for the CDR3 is TGTGCCAGCAGCATCGCAGGGACGGGTGAAGCTTTCTTT. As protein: CASSIAGTGEAFF.

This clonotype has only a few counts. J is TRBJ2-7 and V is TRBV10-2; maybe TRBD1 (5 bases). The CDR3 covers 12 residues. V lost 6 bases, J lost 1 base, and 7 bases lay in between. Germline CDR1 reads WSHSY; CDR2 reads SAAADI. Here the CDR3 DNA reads TGCGCCAGCAGCGACAGATCCTACGAGCAGTACGTC. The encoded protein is CASSDRSYEQYV.

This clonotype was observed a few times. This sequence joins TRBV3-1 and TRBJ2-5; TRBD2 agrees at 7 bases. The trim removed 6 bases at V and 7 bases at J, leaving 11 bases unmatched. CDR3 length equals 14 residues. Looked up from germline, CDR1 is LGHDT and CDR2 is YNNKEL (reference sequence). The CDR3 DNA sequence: TGTGCCAGCAGTACTTCCGGGACTACAGGGACCCAGTACTTC. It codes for CASSTSGTTGTQYF.

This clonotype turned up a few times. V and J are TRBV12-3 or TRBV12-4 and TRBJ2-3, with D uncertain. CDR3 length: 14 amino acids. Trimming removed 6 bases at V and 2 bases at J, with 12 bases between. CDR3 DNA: TGTGCCAGCAGCTTGGACGGCCTCACAGATACGCAGTATTTT. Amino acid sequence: CASSLDGLTDTQYF.

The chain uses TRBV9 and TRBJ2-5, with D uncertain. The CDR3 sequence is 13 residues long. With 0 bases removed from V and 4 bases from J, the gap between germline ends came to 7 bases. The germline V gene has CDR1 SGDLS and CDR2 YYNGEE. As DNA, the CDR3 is TGTGCCAGCAGCGTAGCCAGAGGAGAGACCCAGTACTTC. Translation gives CASSVARGETQYF.

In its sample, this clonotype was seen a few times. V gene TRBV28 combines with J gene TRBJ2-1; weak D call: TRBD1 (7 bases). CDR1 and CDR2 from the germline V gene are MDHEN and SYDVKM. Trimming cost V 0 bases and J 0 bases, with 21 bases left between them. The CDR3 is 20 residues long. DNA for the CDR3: TGTGCCAGCAGTTTATGGGAGGGGGCAGCTTCCCACCTCTCCTACAATGAGCAGTTCTTC. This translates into CASSLWEGAASHLSYNEQFF. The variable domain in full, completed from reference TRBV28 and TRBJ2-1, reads DVKVTQSSRYLVKRTGEKVFLECVQDMDHENMFWYRQDPGLGLRLIYFSYDVKMKEKGDIPEGYSVSREKKERFSLILESASTNQTSMYLCASSLWEGAASHLSYNEQFFGPGTRLTVL.

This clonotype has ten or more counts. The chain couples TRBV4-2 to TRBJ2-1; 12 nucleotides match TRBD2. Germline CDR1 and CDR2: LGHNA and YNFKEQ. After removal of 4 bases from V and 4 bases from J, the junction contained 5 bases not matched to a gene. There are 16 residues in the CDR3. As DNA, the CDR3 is TGTGCCAGCAGCCCTTACGGGACTAGCGGGTACAATGAGCAGTTCTTC. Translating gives CASSPYGTSGYNEQFF.

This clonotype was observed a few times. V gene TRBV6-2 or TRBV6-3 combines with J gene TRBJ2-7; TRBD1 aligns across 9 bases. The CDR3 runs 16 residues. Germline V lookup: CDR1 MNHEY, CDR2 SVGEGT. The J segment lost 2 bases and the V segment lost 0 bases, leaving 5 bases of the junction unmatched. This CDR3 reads CASSYSTGTGTYEQYF. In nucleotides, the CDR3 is TGTGCCAGCAGTTACTCGACCGGGACAGGGACCTACGAGCAGTACTTC.

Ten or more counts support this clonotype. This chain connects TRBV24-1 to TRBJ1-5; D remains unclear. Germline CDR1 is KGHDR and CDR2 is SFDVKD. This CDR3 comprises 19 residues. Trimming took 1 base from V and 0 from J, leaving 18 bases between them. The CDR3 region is CATSDLTTPQENSNQPQHF. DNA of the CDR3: TGTGCCACCAGTGATTTAACAACACCTCAGGAAAATAGCAATCAGCCCCAGCATTTT.

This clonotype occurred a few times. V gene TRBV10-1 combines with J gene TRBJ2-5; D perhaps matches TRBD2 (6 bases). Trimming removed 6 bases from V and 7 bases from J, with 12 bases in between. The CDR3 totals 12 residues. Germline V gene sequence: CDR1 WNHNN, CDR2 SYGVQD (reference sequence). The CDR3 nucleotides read TGCGCCAGCAGGGACGGGGGTTGGACCCAGTACTTC. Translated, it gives CASRDGGWTQYF.

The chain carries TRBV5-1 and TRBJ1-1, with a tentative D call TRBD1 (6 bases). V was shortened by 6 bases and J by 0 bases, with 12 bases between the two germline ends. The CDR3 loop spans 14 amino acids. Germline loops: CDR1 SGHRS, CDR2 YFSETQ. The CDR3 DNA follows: TGCGCCAGCACCCAGGACAGCATGAACACTGAAGCTTTCTTT. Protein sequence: CASTQDSMNTEAFF.

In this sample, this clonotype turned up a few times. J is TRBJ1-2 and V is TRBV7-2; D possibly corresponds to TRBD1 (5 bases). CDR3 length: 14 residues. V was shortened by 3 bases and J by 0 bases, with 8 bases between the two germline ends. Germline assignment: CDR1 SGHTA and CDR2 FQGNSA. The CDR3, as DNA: TGTGCCAGCAGCTTCCAGACAGCTAACTATGGCTACACCTTC. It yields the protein CASSFQTANYGYTF.

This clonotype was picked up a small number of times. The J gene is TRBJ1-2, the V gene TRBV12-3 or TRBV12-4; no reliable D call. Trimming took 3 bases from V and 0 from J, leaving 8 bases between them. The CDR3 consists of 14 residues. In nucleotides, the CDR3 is TGTGCCAGCAGTTTTAGATCAACTAACTATGGCTACACCTTC. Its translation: CASSFRSTNYGYTF.